Below are 6 T cell receptor beta chains sequenced from a single sample in a study of CD8 T cells in ankylosing spondylitis. Findings and caveats of the study: Characteristic of ankylosing spondylitis blood, it appeared, was a TCR beta motif comprising 7 to 9 highly homologous variants.

TCRdb re-derived calls from the 5' RACE reads in MiXCR, one entry per CDR3 protein. The sample includes about 540,000 distinct CDR3 sequences, about 13% of them seen just once. No antigen is known for these receptors. The sample taken for sequencing was blood, either unsorted or a sorted T cell fraction (not recorded which). These receptors were collected from a male donor with ankylosing spondylitis.

This clonotype showed up many times. This chain links TRBV12-5 with TRBJ2-5, with 7 bases lining up with TRBD1. There are 14 residues in the CDR3. CDR1 LGHNT and CDR2 FRNRAP come from the germline V gene. V lost 5 bases to trimming and J lost 1 base; unmatched junction nucleotides: 4. The CDR3 sequence: CASGLGQTQETQYF. The CDR3 DNA is TGTGCTAGTGGTCTGGGACAGACCCAAGAGACCCAGTACTTC. The full variable domain, completed using reference TRBV12-5 and TRBJ2-5, is DARVTQTPRHKVTEMGQEVTMRCQPILGHNTVFWYRQTMMQGLELLAYFRNRAPLDDSGMPKDRFSAEMPDATLATLKIQPSEPRDSAVYFCASGLGQTQETQYFGPGTRLLVL.

The chain joins TRBV30 to TRBJ2-5; either TRBD1 or TRBD2 may supply D (5 bases each). This CDR3 spans 14 amino acids. From germline, CDR1 is GTSNPN and CDR2 SVGIG (reference sequence). V lost 0 bases and J lost 7, with 15 bases in between. In DNA, the CDR3 is TGTGCCTGGAGTGTTGGATCCGGGACGCGGACCCAGTACTTC. Its protein product is CAWSVGSGTRTQYF.

This clonotype has only a few counts. This chain uses TRBV11-2 with TRBJ1-4, with D unresolved. The CDR3 has 13 residues. Germline lookup yields CDR1 SGHAT and CDR2 FQNNGV. V gave up 5 bases and J gave up 8 bases, with 12 bases separating them. The CDR3: CASSQNFGEKLFF. CDR3 DNA sequence: TGTGCCAGCAGCCAAAATTTCGGGGAAAAACTGTTTTTT.

This clonotype was detected only a few times. V usage is TRBV12-3 or TRBV12-4 and J usage is TRBJ1-5; tentative D call: TRBD1 (6 bases). CDR3 length equals 13 residues. V was cut by 7 bases and J by 3 bases, with 10 bases left in between. CDR3 amino acids: CASNTGNNQPQHF. Here the CDR3 DNA reads TGTGCCAGCAATACAGGGAACAATCAGCCCCAGCATTTT.

In its sample, this clonotype was seen a few times. This chain links TRBV6-7 with TRBJ1-1; perhaps TRBD1 as D (5 bases). TRBV6-7 carries the ORF label, with uncertain function. Trimming stripped 2 bases from V and 0 bases from J, with 16 bases between. CDR3 length equals 17 residues. The CDR3 spells CASSYGGRRGLNTEAFF. The CDR3 DNA reads as TGTGCCAGCAGTTACGGGGGTCGGCGGGGATTGAACACTGAAGCTTTCTTT.

The chain couples TRBV12-3 or TRBV12-4 to TRBJ2-1; 14 bases map to TRBD2. This CDR3 contains 17 residues. With V trimmed by 5 bases and J by 8 bases, 11 bases remained unmatched. Here the CDR3 DNA reads TGTGCCAGCAGTCTCGGGACTAGCGGGAGCATTCAGCATGAGCAGTTCTTC. Translating gives CASSLGTSGSIQHEQFF.